This TCR beta chain is from a study of PD-1 blockade in classical Hodgkin lymphoma. Study findings and constraints: Those achieving complete response showed baseline diversity like newly diagnosed patients. Lower baseline TCR diversity was reported for newly diagnosed patients than for healthy donors.

A word on this clone: Its cognate antigen is unknown.

There was relapse after autologous stem cell transplantation in every patient, and there was variation in brentuximab vedotin exposure. Between the trimmed V and J ends, which lost 6 bases and 1 base, there was a span of 12 bases. This CDR3 comprises 14 residues. Germline V lookup: CDR1 WSHSY, CDR2 SAAADI. TCRdb keeps only in-frame clones here, not all; method: immunoSEQ multiplex PCR. This table has approximately 59,000 clones, 75% to 95% appearing once. This chain links TRBV10-2 with TRBJ2-5; tentatively, D is TRBD1 or TRBD2 (5 bases each). Sequenced here: peripheral blood mononuclear cells (PBMCs), sampled before the second cycle of nivolumab. The TCR sequence derives from a human donor with classical Hodgkin lymphoma. As DNA, the CDR3 is TGCGCCAGCAGCCCTGGGACCTTCCAAGAGACCCAGTACTTC. Translating gives CASSPGTFQETQYF.